The rows below give T cell receptor beta chains drawn from one sample of a study of blood T cell repertoires in COVID-19. Produced via immunoSEQ multiplex PCR; TCRdb's table is partial and in-frame only. The sample contains roughly 330,000 clones, 86% of which appear only once. Sequencing input: peripheral blood. The receptors were sampled from a woman between 45 and 65 years old with acute or convalescent COVID-19. CDR3s include the opening cysteine and the closing phenylalanine or tryptophan. The D gene is left open where the match is weak. The size field is filled for only some rows; it gives once, few, many or a size class.

D,J,V,size,CDR3,DNA
.,TRBJ2-7,TRBV7-9,.,CASSPAPGYEQYF,TGTGCCAGCAGCCCCGCGCCAGGCTACGAGCAGTACTTC
.,TRBJ1-3,TRBV28,.,CASSLGVGGGSGNTIYF,TGTGCCAGCAGTTTGGGCGTGGGGGGGGGCTCTGGAAACACCATATATTTT
TRBD1,TRBJ1-2,TRBV10-2,once,CASRPDRETRGYTF,TGCGCCAGCCGCCCGGACAGGGAAACTAGGGGCTACACCTTC
TRBD2,TRBJ2-5,TRBV18,.,CASSPVGGEKTQYF,TGTGCCAGCTCACCGGTGGGAGGGGAAAAGACCCAGTACTTC
.,TRBJ1-1,TRBV2,.,CASSVRGVNTEAFF,TGTGCCAGCAGTGTACGCGGGGTGAACACTGAAGCTTTCTTT
TRBD2,TRBJ2-7,TRBV5-4,.,CASSFRGSTYEQYF,TGTGCCAGCAGCTTCCGCGGGAGTACTTACGAGCAGTACTTC
.,TRBJ2-3,TRBV5-6,.,CASSFLSGTDTQYF,TGTGCCAGCAGCTTCCTAAGCGGCACAGATACGCAGTATTTT
.,TRBJ2-1,TRBV19,.,CASSIQGSSYNEQFF,TGTGCCAGTAGTATTCAGGGAAGCTCCTACAATGAGCAGTTCTTC
.,TRBJ1-1,TRBV4-2,.,CASSRRRDHTEAFF,TGTGCCAGCAGCCGAAGGAGGGACCACACTGAAGCTTTCTTT
TRBD1,TRBJ1-1,TRBV28,.,CASSTAGQGGTEAFF,TGTGCCAGCAGTACGGCCGGACAGGGAGGGACTGAAGCTTTCTTT
.,TRBJ2-5,TRBV5-6,.,CASSFQAETQYF,TGTGCCAGCAGCTTTCAGGCGGAGACCCAGTACTTC
.,TRBJ2-4,TRBV11-2,.,CASSHQNIQYF,TGTGCCAGCAGCCATCAAAACATTCAGTACTTC
TRBD2,TRBJ2-7,TRBV6-5,.,CASSYGSGKDEQYF,TGTGCCAGCAGTTATGGTAGCGGGAAGGACGAGCAGTACTTC
.,TRBJ1-5,TRBV6-1,.,CASSEASSDQPQHF,TGTGCCAGCAGTGAAGCAAGCTCTGATCAGCCCCAGCATTTT
TRBD2,TRBJ2-3,TRBV9,.,CASSVDGRKSDTQYF,TGTGCCAGCAGCGTAGACGGGAGGAAGTCAGATACGCAGTATTTT
TRBD2,TRBJ2-1,TRBV6-4,.,CASSGLAGNEQFF,TGTGCCAGCAGCGGACTAGCGGGCAATGAGCAGTTCTTC
.,TRBJ2-7,TRBV7-3,once,CASSLEGFSSYEQYF,TGTGCCAGCAGCTTGGAGGGTTTCAGCTCCTACGAGCAGTACTTC
.,TRBJ1-3,TRBV7-2,.,CASSLDRVSGNTIYF,TGTGCCAGCAGCTTAGACAGGGTTTCTGGAAACACCATATATTTT
.,TRBJ1-5,TRBV6-1,.,CASSASGQRHSNQPQHF,TGTGCCAGCAGTGCGTCAGGGCAACGCCATAGCAATCAGCCCCAGCATTTT
TRBD1,TRBJ1-4,TRBV7-2,.,CASSLTGTNEKLFF,TGTGCCAGCAGCTTGACAGGGACTAATGAAAAACTGTTTTTT
.,TRBJ1-3,TRBV2,.,CASSGELTGNTIYF,TGTGCCAGCAGTGGGGAGCTAACTGGAAACACCATATATTTT